This entry is about one T cell receptor beta chain. Measured with immunoSEQ multiplex PCR; TCRdb has only the in-frame clones, and not every one. The data show over 200,000 clones, with under 90% seen just once and 5% to 6.5% held by the top ten. These data come from a study of blood T cell repertoires in COVID-19. Looked up from germline, CDR1 is LNHNV and CDR2 is YYDKDF (reference sequence). V lost 0 bases and J lost 0, with 12 bases in between. The CDR3 is 17 residues long. The chain couples TRBV15 to TRBJ2-4; the D gene is possibly TRBD1 (5 bases). The TCR comes from an older man with acute or convalescent COVID-19. The sample consisted of peripheral blood. CDR3 nucleotide sequence: TGTGCCACCAGCAGAGATCAACAGGTGCTAGCCAAAAACATTCAGTACTTC. Protein product: CATSRDQQVLAKNIQYF.